Listed below are T cell receptor beta chains from one sample, sequenced in a study of T cell responses to AZD1222 COVID-19 vaccine. Assay: immunoSEQ multiplex PCR; the TCRdb copy retains only in-frame clones and omits some. The table lists some 150,000 clones, 70% to 90% of them singletons. The material sequenced was peripheral blood, taken on day 0 of AZD1222 vaccination. These receptors were taken from an adult in good health. The conserved cysteine and the conserved F or W are not part of the CDR3 here.

V	J	CDR3
TRBV4-3	TRBJ2-7	ASSQGWSIWNEQY
TRBV5-4	TRBJ2-2	ASSIGAYTGELF
TRBV4-2	TRBJ1-5	ASSQEVGRSGQPQH
TRBV6-6	TRBJ2-4	ATKSGQGVTKNIQY
TRBV6-4	TRBJ2-1	ASSRLAGGPDEQF
TRBV5-8	TRBJ1-3	ASSWTPPGQGNTIY
TRBV10-3	TRBJ2-3	AISESKAITDTQY
TRBV15	TRBJ2-5	ATSTDEKGSGLRTQY
TRBV7-3	TRBJ2-1	ASSLRAGRGNEQF
TRBV7-2	TRBJ1-1	ASSFGGNTEAF
TRBV7-8	TRBJ2-2	ASSPIAGGAHGELF
TRBV27	TRBJ1-1	ASRFTGVMNTEAF
TRBV29-1	TRBJ1-2	SVEVGGLGQPNGYT
TRBV6-1	TRBJ2-7	ASSEEFGEQY
TRBV4-1	TRBJ1-5	ASSQGRGPGPQH
TRBV7-3	TRBJ1-1	ASSRDRGTEAF
TRBV28	TRBJ2-2	ASSFFGAANTGELF
TRBV5-5	TRBJ2-1	ASSLVPLRSDEQF
TRBV30	TRBJ1-5	AYQGGDQPQH
TRBV7-9	TRBJ1-5	ASSFGTGHQPQH
TRBV28	TRBJ1-1	ASSLAGPTGRRTEAF
TRBV13	TRBJ1-1	ASSHNRFTEAF
TRBV28	TRBJ1-4	ASSLNEKLF
TRBV5-5	TRBJ1-5	ASSRSNQPQH
TRBV2	TRBJ2-4	ASSDLRTGDRNIQY
TRBV15	TRBJ2-1	ATSRWASGSYNEQF
TRBV27	TRBJ1-5	ASSLLLPGQGGTVQPQH
TRBV6-2/TRBV6-3	TRBJ2-7	ASSSWTSGSPYEQY